This T cell receptor (beta chain) was sequenced for a study of blood T cell repertoires in COVID-19. For the study at large: Acute and convalescent COVID-19 specimens originated in the United States, Italy and Spain. The cDNA or gDNA used as material had been derived from T cells, B-cell-depleted T cells, or PBMCs.

Original data processing: Reference gene primer amplification gave nucleated cell count estimates. Produced via immunoSEQ multiplex PCR; TCRdb's table is partial and in-frame only. V and J calls and clone size are copied from that table; D and trimming were computed from the DNA. The data contain under 400,000 clones, roughly 89% of them singletons. The CDR3 is 15 amino acids. Germline V gene sequence: CDR1 MNHNY, CDR2 SVGAGI (reference sequence). The junction had 5 bases not matched to a gene; V was cut back by 5 bases and J by 1 base. Material: peripheral blood. This clonotype was obtained from a man aged 18 to 29 with active or convalescent COVID-19. The chain combines TRBV6-6 with TRBJ1-3; 7 bases are shared with TRBD1. The CDR3 here is CASSLYRGSGNTIYF. The CDR3 DNA reads TGTGCCAGCAGTCTCTACAGGGGATCTGGAAACACCATATATTTT.